The TCR beta chain under discussion was sequenced for a study of blood T cell repertoires in COVID-19 (TCRdb year 2020). In the study overall: Samples from collaborators originated in the United States, Italy and Spain and spanned both the acute and convalescent phases of COVID-19. The material from the prospective study consisted of cDNA or gDNA derived from T cells, B-cell-depleted T cells, or PBMCs. Deeply sampled blood TCRbeta repertoires from subjects exposed to, actively infected with, or recovered from COVID-19 were included in the dataset. The repertoires were released in a freely available public database intended as a resource for research on the immune response to SARS-CoV-2. The samples were drawn from two sources: the first 160 participants of the ongoing ImmuneRACE study, and 950 to 1,500 subjects contributed by 6 global collaborators. Sample metadata almost always included a de-identified subject ID, COVID-19 status, age in years and sex. HLA class I and class II types, where available, came from metadata supplied by the sample provider rather than from assay-based typing. The investigation overall reported the following: How much clinical and demographic metadata was included differed by source and by participant, and the metadata was provided uncurated.

On this clone itself: What antigen it recognizes has not been identified. Qualities for individual bases were not recorded, and no much larger clone is one base off.

TCRbeta CDR3 regions were amplified from genomic DNA by means of the immunoSEQ Assay, a bias-controlled multiplex PCR. For the original study's pipeline: Nucleated cell counts per sample were estimated from amplification of reference gene primers within the assay. To quantify the absolute abundance of each unique TCRbeta CDR3 rearrangement, sequence reads were collapsed and filtered. For each sample, productive Simpson clonality was calculated by taking the square root of Simpson's diversity index across productive rearrangements. TCRdb stores this immuneACCESS table with in-frame sequences only. Part of the clones is absent; in the studies checked, under half of the shortfall reflects unresolved V genes, and no reason is known for the rest. The DNA gave D and trimming, while V, J and clone size come from that table. This sample comprises 260,000 or so clones, 88% of them detected only once. The top ten clonotypes cover approximately 0.7% of the sample.

The collaborating institutions used their own protocols to collect whole blood in K2EDTA tubes. For TCRbeta analysis, collaborators shipped samples as frozen whole blood, isolated PBMCs, or DNA extracted from either of those sample types. Sequencing was carried out using peripheral blood. The TCR sequence derives from a human donor in a cohort sampled during active COVID-19.

In nucleotides, the sequence is TGTGCTAGTGGTTCCCCGGGACAGACTAACTATGGCTACACCTTC. This is translated as CASGSPGQTNYGYTF. This chain joins TRBV12-5 to TRBJ1-2, with 7 central nucleotides matching TRBD1. For CDR1 and CDR2, the germline V gene lists LGHNT and FRNRAP. Compared with germline, V lacks 4 bases and J lacks 0 bases; bases without a gene match: 5. There are 15 amino acids in the CDR3, from cysteine to phenylalanine inclusive. Only the CDR3 region is kept as DNA, spanning 45 bases read in frame from base 1. Full variable domain (CDR3 extended with the reference TRBV12-5 and TRBJ1-2 proteins): DARVTQTPRHKVTEMGQEVTMRCQPILGHNTVFWYRQTMMQGLELLAYFRNRAPLDDSGMPKDRFSAEMPDATLATLKIQPSEPRDSAVYFCASGSPGQTNYGYTFGSGTRLTVV.